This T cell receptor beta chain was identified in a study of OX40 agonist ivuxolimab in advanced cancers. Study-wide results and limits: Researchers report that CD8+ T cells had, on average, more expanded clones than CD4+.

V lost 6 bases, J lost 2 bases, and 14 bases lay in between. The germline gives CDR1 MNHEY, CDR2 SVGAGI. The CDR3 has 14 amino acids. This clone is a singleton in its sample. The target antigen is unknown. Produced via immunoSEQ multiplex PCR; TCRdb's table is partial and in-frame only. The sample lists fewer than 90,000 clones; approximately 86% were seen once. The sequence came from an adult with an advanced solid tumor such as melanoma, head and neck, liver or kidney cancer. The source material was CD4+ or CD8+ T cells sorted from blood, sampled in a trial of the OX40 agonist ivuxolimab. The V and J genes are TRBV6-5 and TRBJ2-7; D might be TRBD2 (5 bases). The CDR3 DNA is TGTGCCAGCAGAATACTTGCCGGGACCTACGAGCAGTACTTC. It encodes CASRILAGTYEQYF.